The clone carrying this TCR beta chain was seen only a few times. Described time point: sample taken at primary tumor resection. Sequencing was performed on whole RNA extracted from tumor and nontumor lung tissue, or from frozen PBMC, and the material was left unsorted. TCRdb processed the 5' RACE reads anew with MiXCR; each CDR3 protein has one entry. The repertoire has about 85,000 distinct CDR3 sequences, approximately 20% of them found once; the top ten carry 6.2%. The data are from a study of spatial heterogeneity in lung cancer. The sequences come from PBMCs, collected at surgery. This TCR was recovered from a male donor with early-stage non-small cell lung cancer.

The CDR3 protein is CASRRGSGGLSDTQYF. The CDR3 bases are TGTGCCAGTAGGCGGGGGAGCGGGGGCCTTTCAGATACGCAGTATTTT. This rearrangement joins TRBV19 to TRBJ2-3, with 8 positions matching TRBD2. Germline CDR1 reads LNHDA; CDR2 reads SQIVND (reference sequence). The V gene end was trimmed by 6 bases and the J gene end by 4 bases; junction bases not matched to a gene: 12. The CDR3 is 16 amino acids.